The rows below give T cell receptor beta chains drawn from one sample of a study of vaccination and CD4 T cells after COVID-19. These receptors lack a known antigen. TCRdb reprocessed the PCR reads via MiXCR and lists one record per CDR3 protein. The data contain thousands of distinct CDR3 sequences, about four fifths of them singletons. Sequencing used CD4+ T cells from blood, cultured in vitro. The origin of the receptors is a human donor who had recovered from COVID-19. Each CDR3 is given with its conserved first and last residue. The D gene is left open where the match is weak. Some rows mark clone size as missing; the rest say once, few, many or name a class of expanded clone.

J gene,D gene,V gene,clone size,CDR3 protein,CDR3 DNA
TRBJ2-7,.,TRBV2,.,CASRNRDKSSYEQYF,TGTGCCAGCAGGAACCGGGACAAGAGCTCCTACGAGCAGTACTTC
TRBJ2-2,TRBD1,TRBV6-1,.,CASRGDRVDPGELFF,TGTGCCAGCAGGGGGGACAGGGTCGATCCCGGGGAGCTGTTTTTT
TRBJ2-5,TRBD2,TRBV15,.,CATSRRPGTSIETQYF,TGTGCCACCAGCAGGCGGCCGGGGACTAGCATTGAGACCCAGTACTTC
TRBJ2-3,TRBD1,TRBV27,once,CASSYGQGADTQYF,TGTGCCAGCAGTTATGGACAGGGTGCAGATACGCAGTATTTT
TRBJ1-2,.,TRBV20-1,.,CSANNQGPYGYTF,TGCAGTGCTAATAACCAGGGTCCTTATGGCTACACCTTC
TRBJ1-2,.,TRBV11-2,.,CASSEDSYGYTF,TGTGCCAGCAGCGAGGACAGCTATGGCTACACCTTC
TRBJ1-3,.,TRBV19,few,CASTGNTIYF,TGTGCCAGTACTGGAAACACCATATATTTT
TRBJ1-2,.,TRBV20-1,.,CSAGGGGTGERYGYTF,TGCAGTGCCGGCGGGGGTGGAACCGGGGAGAGGTATGGCTACACCTTC
TRBJ2-7,.,TRBV20-1,.,CSARGKGEQYF,TGCAGTGCTAGGGGCAAAGGCGAGCAGTACTTC
TRBJ2-1,TRBD1,TRBV24-1,.,CATSDSDRANEQFF,TGTGCCACCAGTGATTCGGACAGGGCAAATGAGCAGTTCTTC
TRBJ1-5,.,TRBV2,once,CASSEGALPEGQPQHF,TGTGCCAGCAGTGAAGGGGCCCTACCTGAAGGTCAGCCCCAGCATTTT
TRBJ1-5,.,TRBV24-1,.,CATEPGGAGTQPQHF,TGTGCCACTGAGCCGGGAGGGGCGGGTACCCAGCCCCAGCATTTT
TRBJ2-3,.,TRBV20-1,few,CSARQVLQSTDTQYF,TGCAGTGCAAGACAGGTCCTGCAGAGCACAGATACGCAGTATTTT
TRBJ1-2,TRBD1,TRBV20-1,.,CSARVPPGTGQKNDYGYTF,TGCAGTGCTAGAGTTCCCCCCGGGACAGGGCAAAAAAATGACTATGGCTACACCTTC
TRBJ2-7,.,TRBV2,few,CASSPLGLSYEQYF,TGTGCCAGCAGTCCCTTGGGGTTATCCTACGAGCAGTACTTC